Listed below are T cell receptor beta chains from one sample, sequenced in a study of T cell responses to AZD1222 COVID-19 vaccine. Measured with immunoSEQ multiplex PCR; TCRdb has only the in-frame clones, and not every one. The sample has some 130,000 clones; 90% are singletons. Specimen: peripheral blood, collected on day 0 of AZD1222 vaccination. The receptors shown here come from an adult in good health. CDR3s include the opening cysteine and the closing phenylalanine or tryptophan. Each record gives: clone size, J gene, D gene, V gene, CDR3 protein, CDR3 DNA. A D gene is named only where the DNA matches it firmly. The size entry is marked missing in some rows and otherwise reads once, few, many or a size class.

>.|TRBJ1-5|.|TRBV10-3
CATSRAGDNQPQHF
TGTGCCACCTCCCGGGCAGGGGACAATCAGCCCCAGCATTTT
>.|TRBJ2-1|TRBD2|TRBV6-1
CASSEFKRGFGNEQFF
TGTGCCAGCAGTGAGTTTAAGCGGGGGTTCGGCAATGAGCAGTTCTTC
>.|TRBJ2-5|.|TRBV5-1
CASFRDQQETQYF
TGCGCCAGCTTTCGGGACCAGCAAGAGACCCAGTACTTC
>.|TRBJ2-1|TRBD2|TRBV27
CASSPRLAGDNYNEQFF
TGTGCCAGCAGTCCCAGACTAGCGGGGGACAATTACAATGAGCAGTTCTTC
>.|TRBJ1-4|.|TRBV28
CASSSGSNEKLFF
TGTGCCAGCAGTTCAGGGTCTAATGAAAAACTGTTTTTT
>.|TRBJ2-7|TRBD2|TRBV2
CASSERGPPYEQYF
TGTGCCAGCAGCGAGCGGGGGCCTCCCTACGAGCAGTACTTC
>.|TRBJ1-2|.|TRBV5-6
CASSLGSGYTF
TGTGCCAGCAGCTTGGGGTCTGGCTACACCTTC
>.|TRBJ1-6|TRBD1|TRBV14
CASSSRTGVYSPLHF
TGTGCCAGCAGCTCCCGGACAGGGGTGTATTCACCCCTCCACTTT
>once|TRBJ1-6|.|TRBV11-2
CASSLYRGHPFPLHF
TGTGCCAGCAGCTTATATCGGGGTCATCCTTTCCCCCTCCACTTT
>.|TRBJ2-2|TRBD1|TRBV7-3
CASSGQGAGGELFF
TGTGCCAGCAGCGGGCAGGGGGCAGGCGGGGAGCTGTTTTTT
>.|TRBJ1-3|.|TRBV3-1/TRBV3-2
CASSQGLNSGNTIYF
TGTGCCAGCAGCCAGGGTCTAAACTCTGGAAACACCATATATTTT
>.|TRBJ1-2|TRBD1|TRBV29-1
CSVDTGTDNYGYTF
TGCAGCGTTGATACCGGGACAGACAACTATGGCTACACCTTC
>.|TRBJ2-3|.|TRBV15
CATSSPAGDTDTQYF
TGTGCCACCAGCAGTCCTGCAGGGGACACAGATACGCAGTATTTT
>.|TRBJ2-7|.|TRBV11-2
CASSLGGRTYEQYF
TGTGCCAGCAGCTTGGGCGGTCGGACCTACGAGCAGTACTTC
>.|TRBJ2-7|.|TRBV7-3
CASSLRGASPYEQYF
TGTGCCAGCAGCTTACGTGGGGCTTCACCCTACGAGCAGTACTTC
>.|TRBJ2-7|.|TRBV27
CASSQEGPGSSYEQYF
TGTGCCAGCAGTCAGGAGGGCCCGGGGAGCTCCTACGAGCAGTACTTC
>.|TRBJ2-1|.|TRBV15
CATSRDGRGSSYNEQFF
TGTGCCACCAGCAGAGATGGCCGGGGGAGCTCCTACAATGAGCAGTTCTTC
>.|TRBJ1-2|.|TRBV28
CASSSGSPYGYTF
TGTGCCAGCAGTTCCGGGAGCCCCTATGGCTACACCTTC
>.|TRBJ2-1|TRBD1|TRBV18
CASSPVRDSSSNEQFF
TGTGCCAGCTCACCAGTCCGGGACAGCTCCTCCAATGAGCAGTTCTTC
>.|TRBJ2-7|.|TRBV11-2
CASSLGQTYEQYF
TGTGCCAGCAGCCTCGGACAGACCTACGAGCAGTACTTC
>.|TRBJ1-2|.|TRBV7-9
CASSPVTGIFNYGYTF
TGTGCCAGCAGCCCGGTTACAGGGATCTTTAACTATGGCTACACCTTC
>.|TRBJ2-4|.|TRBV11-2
CASSLRGWGRTGIQYF
TGTGCCAGCAGCCTCCGGGGCTGGGGGCGTACTGGCATTCAGTACTTC
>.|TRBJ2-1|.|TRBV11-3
CASSLGGTVNEQFF
TGTGCCAGCAGCTTAGGTGGGACGGTGAATGAGCAGTTCTTC
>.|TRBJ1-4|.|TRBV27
CASSPMSPRVGEKLFF
TGTGCCAGCAGCCCAATGTCCCCCAGGGTGGGCGAAAAACTGTTTTTT
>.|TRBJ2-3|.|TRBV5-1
CASSSASQPTDTQYF
TGCGCCAGCAGCTCTGCATCCCAGCCCACAGATACGCAGTATTTT
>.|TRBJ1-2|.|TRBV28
CASKDGGVYYGYTF
TGTGCCAGCAAGGACGGAGGGGTTTACTATGGCTACACCTTC
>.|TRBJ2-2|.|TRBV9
CASSAPPTAAAGAPGELFF
TGTGCCAGCAGCGCACCTCCGACCGCGGCAGCAGGAGCGCCCGGGGAGCTGTTTTTT
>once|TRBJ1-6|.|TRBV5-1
CASSLEGNSPLHF
TGCGCCAGCAGCTTGGAGGGAAATTCACCCCTCCACTTT
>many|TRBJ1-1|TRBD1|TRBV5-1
CASSDRESVGHTEAFF
TGCGCCAGCAGCGACAGGGAAAGTGTAGGACACACTGAAGCTTTCTTT
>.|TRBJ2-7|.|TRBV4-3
CASSQAVPPRGRDYEQYF
TGCGCCAGCAGCCAAGCGGTTCCCCCCCGGGGCCGGGACTACGAGCAGTACTTC
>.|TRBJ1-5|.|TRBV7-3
CASSFDLGQPQHF
TGTGCCAGCAGCTTCGATCTGGGTCAGCCCCAGCATTTT
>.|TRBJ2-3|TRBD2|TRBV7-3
CASSSSGGAKDTQYF
TGTGCCAGCAGTTCTAGCGGGGGGGCCAAAGATACGCAGTATTTT
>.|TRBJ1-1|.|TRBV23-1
CASREGIRDTEAFF
TGCGCCAGCAGGGAAGGGATCAGAGACACTGAAGCTTTCTTT
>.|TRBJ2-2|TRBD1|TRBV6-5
CASTPGTGDTGELFF
TGTGCCAGCACCCCCGGGACAGGGGATACCGGGGAGCTGTTTTTT
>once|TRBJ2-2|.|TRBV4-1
CASSLGMDGELFF
TGCGCCAGCAGCCTGGGGATGGACGGGGAGCTGTTTTTT
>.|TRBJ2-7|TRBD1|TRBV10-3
CAISAWGQGYEQYF
TGTGCCATCAGTGCCTGGGGACAGGGCTACGAGCAGTACTTC
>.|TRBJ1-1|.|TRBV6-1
CASSEEAGGFMNTEAFF
TGTGCCAGCAGTGAAGAGGCAGGAGGGTTTATGAACACTGAAGCTTTCTTT
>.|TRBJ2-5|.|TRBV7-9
CASRRGRQETQYF
TGTGCCAGCAGACGGGGGCGCCAAGAGACCCAGTACTTC
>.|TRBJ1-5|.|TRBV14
CASSYEGQPQHF
TGTGCCAGCAGCTACGAGGGGCAGCCCCAGCATTTT
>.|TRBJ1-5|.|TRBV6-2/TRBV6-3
CASSYGGAQPQHF
TGTGCCAGCAGTTACGGGGGGGCTCAGCCCCAGCATTTT
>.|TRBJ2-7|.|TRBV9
CASSVASGDSSYEQYF
TGTGCCAGCAGCGTAGCCAGCGGGGACAGCTCCTACGAGCAGTACTTC
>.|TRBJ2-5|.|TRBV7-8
CASSYTRDSETQYF
TGTGCCAGCAGCTACACGCGAGACTCCGAGACCCAGTACTTC
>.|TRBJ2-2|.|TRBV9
CASVGPNTGELFF
TGTGCCAGCGTAGGTCCGAACACCGGGGAGCTGTTTTTT
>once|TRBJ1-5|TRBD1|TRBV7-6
CASSMIGTGRGSKVGNQPQHF
TGTGCCAGCAGCATGATAGGGACAGGGAGGGGATCGAAGGTCGGTAATCAGCCCCAGCATTTT
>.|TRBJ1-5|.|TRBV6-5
CASKGVGNQPQHF
TGTGCCAGCAAGGGGGTGGGCAATCAGCCCCAGCATTTT
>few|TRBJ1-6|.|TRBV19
CASSQSSYNSPLHF
TGTGCCAGTAGCCAGAGCTCCTATAATTCACCCCTCCACTTT
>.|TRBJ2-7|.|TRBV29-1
CSVLSGVSHEQYF
TGCAGCGTTTTATCCGGGGTATCCCACGAGCAGTACTTC
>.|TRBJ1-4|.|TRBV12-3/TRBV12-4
CASSGASREKLFF
TGTGCCAGCAGTGGGGCTTCAAGGGAAAAACTGTTTTTT
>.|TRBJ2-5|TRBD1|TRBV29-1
CSVQTLRDRGQETQYF
TGCAGCGTTCAGACGCTCCGGGACAGGGGGCAAGAGACCCAGTACTTC
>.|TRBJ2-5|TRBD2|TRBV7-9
CASSRLAGGQETQYF
TGTGCCAGCAGCCGACTAGCGGGGGGGCAGGAGACCCAGTACTTC
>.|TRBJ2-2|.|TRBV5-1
CASSLVLTGELFF
TGCGCCAGCAGCTTGGTTCTCACCGGGGAGCTGTTTTTT
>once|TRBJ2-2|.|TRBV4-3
CASSQGPPRELFF
TGCGCCAGCAGCCAAGGTCCCCCCCGGGAGCTGTTTTTT
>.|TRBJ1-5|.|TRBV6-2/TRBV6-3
CASSLSATAWSNQPQHF
TGTGCCAGCAGCCTATCGGCAACAGCCTGGAGCAATCAGCCCCAGCATTTT
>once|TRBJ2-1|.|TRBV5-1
CASSLDFRKANEQFF
TGCGCCAGCAGCTTGGACTTTCGGAAAGCCAATGAGCAGTTCTTC
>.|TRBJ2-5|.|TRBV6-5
CASSSASQWKETQYF
TGTGCCAGCAGTTCAGCTAGCCAGTGGAAGGAGACCCAGTACTTC
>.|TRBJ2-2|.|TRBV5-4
CASSSDYSTGELFF
TGTGCCAGCAGCTCTGACTACAGCACCGGGGAGCTGTTTTTT
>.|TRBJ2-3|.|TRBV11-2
CASTIQGYTDTQYF
TGTGCCAGCACCATCCAGGGTTACACAGATACGCAGTATTTT
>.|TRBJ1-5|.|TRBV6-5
CASRENAGNQPQHF
TGTGCCAGCAGGGAGAATGCGGGCAATCAGCCCCAGCATTTT
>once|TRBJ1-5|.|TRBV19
CASRVRGGQTSNQPQHF
TGTGCCAGTAGGGTTCGGGGAGGCCAAACTAGCAATCAGCCCCAGCATTTT